The T cell receptor beta chain described here comes from a study of T-cell reconstitution after alpha-beta-depleted transplantation in children. Findings and limits, study-wide: Surviving recipient T cells and intrathymic progenitors accounted for some patients' high TCRbeta diversity at day 60. Once a year had passed after transplant, T-cell counts and diversity came mostly from newly produced T cells. Reports say that about two months after transplant, the alpha-beta T cells came out of several hundred graft clones that had expanded.

Germline-derived CDR1 and CDR2 are LGHDT and YNNKEL (reference sequence). The V gene lost 4 bases and the J gene lost 4 bases, with 15 bases spanning the gap. The CDR3 has 15 residues. As regards this clonotype: Its target is not known.

Preparation of the TCRbeta library was carried out with unique molecular identifiers. TCRdb re-analysed the PCR reads in MiXCR, keeping a single row per CDR3 protein. The sample shows about 980,000 distinct CDR3 sequences, about 26% of them seen only once. Sequencing was performed on PBMCs, mostly from graft donor cells, taken 360 days after TCRalphabeta/CD19-depleted stem cell transplant. The chain couples TRBV3-1 to TRBJ2-3; D is possibly TRBD1 (5 bases). The sequence derives from a boy younger than two who had a stem cell transplant for SCID, so the T cells may come from the graft donor. Here the CDR3 DNA reads TGTGCCAGCAGCCCAAAGGTGACAGACCCAGATACGCAGTATTTT. Translating gives CASSPKVTDPDTQYF.